The 2 T cell receptor beta chains below all came from one sample that was sequenced in a study of blood T cells in healthy people across ages. Next came a second PCR, run for about 7 to 12 cycles, which used a sample-barcoded 5' primer along with a J-beta primer mix. TCRdb independently ran MiXCR on the 5' RACE reads; one entry per CDR3 protein. The repertoire holds fewer than 1,200,000 distinct CDR3 sequences, with about 23% as singletons. These sequences were also reported in another study, on T cells of mothers and their children.

The sample comprised blood. Receptors were obtained from a girl aged 2-10 years in good health.

A few counts support this clonotype. The junction departs from the called germline gene at one end, perhaps through a read error. The rearrangement links TRBV3-1 to TRBJ2-7, with a tentative D call TRBD2 (5 bases). Germline lookup yields CDR1 LGHDT and CDR2 YNNKEL (reference sequence). The CDR3 covers 17 residues. CDR3: CASSQRPRTGGQETQHF. The CDR3, as DNA: TGTGCCAGCAGCCAACGCCCCCGGACTGGAGGCCAAGAGACCCAGCACTTC.

This clonotype was counted a few times. The DNA for the CDR3 is TGTGCCAGCATTACAGGCTCCTACAATGAGCAGTTCTTC. It yields the protein CASITGSYNEQFF. The chain couples TRBV2 to TRBJ2-1, with D possibly matching TRBD1 (5 bases). Trimming took off 7 bases at V and 0 bases at J, with 7 bases between the two ends. This CDR3 has 13 amino acids. Germline loops: CDR1 SNHLY, CDR2 FYNNEI.